Listed below are T cell receptor beta chains from one sample, sequenced in a study of CD8+CD57+ T cells in acquired aplastic anemia. TCRdb independently ran MiXCR on the reads; one entry per CDR3 protein. Here the sample spans about 190,000 distinct CDR3 sequences, approximately 52% being singletons. Material: sorted CD4+, CD8+, or CD8+CD57+ T cells (not recorded which) from PBMCs. Receptors originate from a human donor in good health, serving as a control. Each CDR3 is given with its conserved first and last residue. The order of the fields is clone size, J gene, V gene, D gene, CDR3 length, CDR3 protein, CDR3 DNA. D genes are given only for firm matches. Not every row has a clone size; where given, it reads once, few, many or a size class.

>many|TRBJ1-1|TRBV4-1|TRBD1|16
CASSQGSTGVHTEAFF
TGCGCCAGCAGCCAAGGCTCGACAGGGGTCCACACTGAAGCTTTCTTT
>.|TRBJ2-3|TRBV15|TRBD2|15
CATSQTSGGTDTQYF
TGTGCCACCAGCCAGACTAGCGGGGGCACAGATACGCAGTATTTT
>many|TRBJ2-7|TRBV6-5|.|13
CASSYRRGYEQYF
TGTGCCAGCAGTTACCGCAGGGGCTACGAGCAGTACTTC
>many|TRBJ1-2|TRBV20-1|.|14
CSANAGGTLLGYTF
TGCAGTGCTAACGCGGGCGGGACGCTCCTTGGCTACACCTTC
>many|TRBJ2-7|TRBV14|.|13
CASSRGNSYEQYF
TGTGCCAGCAGCCGGGGTAACAGCTACGAGCAGTACTTC
>.|TRBJ2-5|TRBV9|TRBD2|14
CASSSGLGGETQYF
TGTGCCAGCAGCTCGGGACTAGGAGGAGAGACCCAGTACTTC
>.|TRBJ1-2|TRBV6-2/TRBV6-3|TRBD1|15
CASSSGTGIVGGYTF
TGTGCCAGCAGTTCCGGGACAGGAATAGTAGGTGGCTACACCTTC
>once|TRBJ2-5|TRBV10-3|TRBD2|16
CAISESTGGGQETQYF
TGTGCCATCAGTGAGTCGACTGGCGGGGGCCAAGAGACCCAGTACTTC
>few|TRBJ1-5|TRBV5-8|.|10
CASSLQPRHF
TGTGCCAGCAGCTTACAGCCCCGGCATTTT
>many|TRBJ1-6|TRBV2|TRBD1|14
CASSGDRGNSPLHF
TGTGCCAGCAGTGGGGACAGGGGGAATTCACCCCTCCACTTT
>.|TRBJ1-1|TRBV29-1|TRBD1|16
CSVEVVGQGLGSAAFF
TGCAGCGTTGAAGTGGTGGGACAGGGTCTCGGGAGCGCAGCTTTCTTT
>.|TRBJ1-2|TRBV14|.|13
CASSGQAFSGNTF
TGTGCCAGCAGCGGGCAGGCTTTCTCTGGAAACACCTTC
>.|TRBJ1-2|TRBV20-1|TRBD1|15
CSAIEPGQVFHGYTF
TGCAGTGCTATTGAGCCGGGACAGGTCTTCCATGGCTACACCTTC
>.|TRBJ2-5|TRBV19|.|14
CASSIGEGEETQYF
TGTGCCAGTAGTATAGGAGAGGGGGAAGAGACCCAGTACTTC
>.|TRBJ2-2|TRBV24-1|.|12
CATSPGTGELFF
TGTGCCACCAGCCCAGGAACCGGGGAGCTGTTTTTT
>many|TRBJ1-2|TRBV4-2|TRBD1|14
CASSQASGGYGYTF
TGTGCCAGCAGCCAAGCGTCAGGGGGCTATGGCTACACCTTC
>few|TRBJ1-2|TRBV20-1|.|12
CSARVEDYGYTF
TGCAGTGCTAGGGTCGAGGACTATGGCTACACCTTC
>few|TRBJ2-1|TRBV24-1|TRBD2|16
CATSDLVGGGLDEQFF
TGTGCCACCAGTGATTTAGTCGGGGGGGGCCTGGATGAGCAGTTCTTC
>.|TRBJ1-1|TRBV19|.|14
CASSIGRLNTEAFF
TGTGCCAGTAGTATAGGCCGTCTGAACACTGAAGCTTTCTTT
>.|TRBJ1-1|TRBV29-1|.|13
CSTNLGGNTEAFF
TGCAGCACCAACCTTGGGGGGAACACTGAAGCTTTCTTT
>.|TRBJ2-1|TRBV7-8|.|15
CASSLADLRYNEQFF
TGTGCCAGCAGCTTAGCCGATCTTAGGTACAATGAGCAGTTCTTC
>.|TRBJ2-7|TRBV20-1|TRBD1|13
CSAPGQGRGEQYF
TGCAGTGCCCCGGGACAGGGACGTGGCGAGCAGTACTTC
>.|TRBJ1-2|TRBV12-3/TRBV12-4|.|13
CAGNRDDRQRYTF
TGTGCCGGCAACAGGGACGACAGGCAGCGCTACACCTTC
>once|TRBJ2-3|TRBV14|.|11
CASSQGDTQYF
TGTGCCAGCAGCCAAGGAGATACGCAGTATTTT
>.|TRBJ2-7|TRBV24-1|TRBD1|14
CATSGHDRGGEQYF
TGTGCCACCAGTGGCCACGACAGGGGGGGCGAGCAGTACTTC
>.|TRBJ2-7|TRBV10-3|TRBD1|12
CATSDRGYEQYF
TGTGCCACCTCGGACAGGGGTTACGAGCAGTACTTC
>many|TRBJ2-2|TRBV7-3|TRBD1|15
CASSTGQGVTGELFF
TGTGCCAGCAGCACGGGACAGGGGGTGACCGGGGAGCTGTTTTTT
>.|TRBJ2-1|TRBV9|.|14
CASSVFEGPNEQFF
TGTGCCAGCAGCGTTTTTGAAGGGCCCAATGAGCAGTTCTTC
>.|TRBJ1-3|TRBV10-3|TRBD1|17
CASSYSGQFLSGSTIYF
TGTGCCAGCAGTTACTCGGGACAGTTCCTCTCTGGAAGCACCATATATTTT
>few|TRBJ2-1|TRBV24-1|TRBD1|16
CATSDNTGGRANEQFF
TGTGCCACCAGTGATAATACAGGGGGCCGGGCGAATGAGCAGTTCTTC
>.|TRBJ1-6|TRBV10-3|.|17
CAISERAREFRNSPLHF
TGTGCCATCAGTGAAAGGGCCAGGGAGTTCAGGAATTCACCCCTCCACTTT
>many|TRBJ2-6|TRBV10-3|TRBD2|18
CAISDYGGGVSGANVLTF
TGTGCCATCAGTGATTATGGGGGGGGAGTCTCTGGGGCCAACGTCCTGACTTTC
>.|TRBJ2-5|TRBV7-9|TRBD2|14
CASKELAGEETQYF
TGTGCCAGCAAAGAGTTAGCGGGAGAAGAGACCCAGTACTTC
>.|TRBJ2-3|TRBV7-2|.|12
CASSLIWDTQYF
TGTGCCAGCAGCTTAATTTGGGATACGCAGTATTTT
>many|TRBJ1-3|TRBV24-1|.|17
CATSGGGGRVSGNTIYF
TGTGCCACCAGTGGGGGGGGGGGCCGGGTCTCTGGAAACACCATATATTTT
>.|TRBJ2-7|TRBV20-1|TRBD2|17
CSARDSAGAYGGYEQYF
TGCAGTGCTAGAGATTCGGCGGGAGCATACGGGGGCTACGAGCAGTACTTC